These 12 T cell receptor beta chains share one sample of origin, sequenced in a study of blood T cell repertoires in COVID-19. The table came from immunoSEQ multiplex PCR; TCRdb's copy has only in-frame clones and leaves some out. The sample has around 200,000 clones, roughly 80% seen once; the top ten hold 3.2%. The sequencing input was PBMCs or T cells enriched from blood (not recorded which). The receptors here all came from a woman in her 30s who had recovered from COVID-19.

The V call is TRBV2, the J call TRBJ2-5, with D possibly TRBD1 on 6 matching bases. Germline CDR1 SNHLY, CDR2 FYNNEI. The CDR3 is 13 amino acids. Trimming stripped 5 bases from V and 3 bases from J, with 10 bases between. Here the CDR3 DNA reads TGTGCCAGCAGTCGGGACACAAAAGAGACCCAGTACTTC. Amino acids: CASSRDTKETQYF. Full variable domain (remainder filled in from reference TRBV2 and TRBJ2-5): EPEVTQTPSHQVTQMGQEVILRCVPISNHLYFYWYRQILGQKVEFLVSFYNNEISEKSEIFDDQFSVERPDGSNFTLKIRSTKLEDSAMYFCASSRDTKETQYFGPGTRLLVL.

This clone was observed a few times. The chain combines TRBV11-2 with TRBJ2-7; tentatively, D is TRBD1 (7 bases). The V and J ends lost 5 bases and 2 bases respectively, with 13 bases between them. CDR1 and CDR2 (germline): SGHAT, FQNNGV. The CDR3 loop spans 14 amino acids. CDR3 nucleotide sequence: TGTGCCAGCAGCAGACTAGGGGGCCCCTACGAGCAGTACTTC. This codes for CASSRLGGPYEQYF.

The CDR3 coding sequence is TGTGCCAGCAGCTTCCTCGGGGGGACCCAGTACTTC. Translating gives CASSFLGGTQYF. The chain employs TRBV7-3 and TRBJ2-5; D is perhaps TRBD2 (6 bases). Germline values: CDR1 SGHTA, CDR2 FQGTGA. CDR3 length equals 12 residues. V was shortened by 3 bases and J by 7 bases, with 9 bases between the two germline ends.

The chain has TRBV5-1 and TRBJ2-1, with 10 positions matching TRBD2. The junction had 2 bases not matched to a gene; V was cut back by 5 bases and J by 0 bases. Germline CDR1 SGHRS, CDR2 YFSETQ. The CDR3 covers 15 residues. The CDR3 is CASSSGGFSYNEQFF. The CDR3 nucleotides read TGCGCCAGCAGTAGCGGGGGGTTCTCCTACAATGAGCAGTTCTTC. The complete variable domain, with remaining parts taken from reference TRBV5-1 and TRBJ2-1, reads KAGVTQTPRYLIKTRGQQVTLSCSPISGHRSVSWYQQTPGQGLQFLFEYFSETQRNKGNFPGRFSGRQFSNSRSEMNVSTLELGDSALYLCASSSGGFSYNEQFFGPGTRLTVL.

The CDR3, as DNA: TGTGCCAGCAGCCCAACCGGGACAGGGGGGGCGCAGGAAGCTTTCTTT. This gives the protein CASSPTGTGGAQEAFF. The gene calls are TRBV11-1 and TRBJ1-1; TRBD1 matches at 11 bases. CDR1 is SGHAT and CDR2 is FQDESV in the germline V gene (reference sequence). This CDR3 has 16 amino acids. After removal of 5 bases from V and 8 bases from J, the junction contained 13 bases not matched to a gene.

This clone came up once. The chain links TRBV4-2 to TRBJ2-7, with a possible D match to TRBD1 (6 bases). Germline CDR1 reads LGHNA; CDR2 reads YNFKEQ. Trimming shortened V by 3 bases and J by 2 bases, and 17 bases separated the two germline ends. CDR3 length: 16 residues. The CDR3, as DNA: TGTGCCAGCAGCCAGGGGGCCCCTCCCTCCCCCTACGAGCAGTACTTC. Amino acids: CASSQGAPPSPYEQYF.

The chain is built from TRBV28 and TRBJ2-2; D is perhaps TRBD1 (5 bases). The germline V gene encodes CDR1 MDHEN and CDR2 SYDVKM. This CDR3 has 14 residues. Trimming cost V 3 bases and J 4 bases, with 9 bases left between them. The CDR3 reads CASSFPGRTGELFF. The CDR3 nucleotides read TGTGCCAGCAGTTTCCCAGGGCGCACCGGGGAGCTGTTTTTT.

This clone was seen just once. This sequence joins TRBV23-1 and TRBJ1-2, with 8 positions matching TRBD1. TRBV23-1 is an ORF; its function is uncertain. The junction had 2 bases not matched to a gene; V was cut back by 0 bases and J by 5 bases. The CDR3 runs 14 residues. CDR3: CASSQSWTGYGYTF. CDR3 sequence (DNA): TGCGCCAGCAGTCAATCGTGGACAGGGTATGGCTACACCTTC.

This clone has only a few counts. The chain has TRBV7-9 and TRBJ1-1; 8 bases map to TRBD1. Germline V gene data show CDR1 as SEHNR and CDR2 as FQNEAQ (reference sequence). J was trimmed by 0 bases and V by 3 bases; bases with no gene match: 9. This CDR3 contains 17 residues. The CDR3 loop reads CASSFGHRQGLNTEAFF. The DNA for the CDR3 is TGTGCCAGCAGCTTTGGGCACCGACAGGGGCTGAACACTGAAGCTTTCTTT.

This clone is a singleton in its sample. The chain is built from TRBV5-1 and TRBJ2-7; a weak D match, TRBD1 (7 bases). This CDR3 contains 15 residues. Germline values: CDR1 SGHRS, CDR2 YFSETQ. V was pared by 2 bases and J by 2 bases, with 14 bases between. CDR3 sequence reads: CASSLGGGNTYEQYF. In nucleotides, the CDR3 is TGCGCCAGCAGCTTAGGGGGCGGGAATACCTACGAGCAGTACTTC.

The CDR3 region has the DNA TGCGCCAGCAGCCAAAGCGGGAGAGGCGACGAGCAGTACTTC. This gives the protein CASSQSGRGDEQYF. The chain uses TRBV5-1 and TRBJ2-7; 8 nucleotides match TRBD2. The germline gives CDR1 SGHRS, CDR2 YFSETQ. This CDR3 spans 14 amino acids. J lost 5 bases, V lost 4 bases, and 8 bases had no gene match.

In nucleotides, the CDR3 is TGTGCCAGCAGTTCCTGGGGGGGGCAACGGACTGAAGCTTTCTTT. Translated, it gives CASSSWGGQRTEAFF. V is TRBV28 and J is TRBJ1-1, with a tentative D call TRBD1 (6 bases). This CDR3 contains 15 residues. From germline, CDR1 is MDHEN and CDR2 SYDVKM. V was pared by 4 bases and J by 5 bases, with 17 bases between.